This passage covers 27 T cell receptor beta chains from one sample sequenced in a study of blood T cell repertoires in COVID-19. Data came from immunoSEQ multiplex PCR; TCRdb stores just in-frame clones and leaves some out. This table has hundreds of thousands of clones, roughly nine tenths appearing once. Input material: peripheral blood. Source of these receptors: a man between 18 and 29 years old with COVID-19, enrolled during active disease.

The rearrangement uses TRBV5-4 and TRBJ2-1, with D possibly matching TRBD1 (6 bases). CDR1 and CDR2 (germline): SGHNT, YYREEE (reference sequence). The CDR3 covers 16 residues. V gave up 4 bases and J gave up 4 bases, with 18 bases separating them. The CDR3 reads CASSEEIPGQYNEQFF. In DNA, the CDR3 is TGTGCCAGCAGCGAAGAAATACCGGGACAATACAATGAGCAGTTCTTC.

V and J are TRBV3-1 (or the pseudogene TRBV3-2) and TRBJ2-5; possible D gene TRBD1, 5 bases. CDR1 is LGHDT and CDR2 is YNNKEL in the germline V gene (reference sequence). Trimming took 2 bases from V and 5 from J, leaving 12 bases between them. The CDR3 totals 14 residues. The CDR3 here is CASSQNGAWETQYF. CDR3 DNA: TGTGCCAGCAGCCAAAATGGGGCTTGGGAGACCCAGTACTTC.

The chain couples TRBV2 to TRBJ1-2; 8 nucleotides agree with TRBD1. Looked up from germline, CDR1 is SNHLY and CDR2 is FYNNEI. CDR3 length equals 15 residues. After removal of 6 bases from V and 4 bases from J, the junction contained 10 bases not matched to a gene. The CDR3 is CASSDLGQGIYGYTF. CDR3 in DNA: TGTGCCAGCAGCGACCTCGGACAGGGAATCTATGGCTACACCTTC.

The chain recombines TRBV20-1 with TRBJ2-3; 7 nucleotides align to TRBD2. Per the germline V gene, CDR1 is DFQATT and CDR2 is SNEGSKA (reference sequence). The CDR3 sequence is 11 residues long. CDR3 DNA: TGCGGCGCGGGGGAGGCAGATACGCAGTATTTT. Protein product: CGAGEADTQYF.

This sequence joins TRBV7-9 and TRBJ2-5; the match to TRBD1 covers 8 bases. Per germline, CDR1 SEHNR and CDR2 FQNEAQ (reference sequence). V lost 5 bases to trimming and J lost 4 bases; unmatched junction nucleotides: 3. This CDR3 comprises 13 residues. The CDR3 sequence is CASSNDRGETQYF. The CDR3 DNA is TGTGCCAGCAGCAACGACAGGGGAGAGACCCAGTACTTC.

V usage is TRBV7-2 and J usage is TRBJ2-7, with D perhaps matching TRBD1 (5 bases). This CDR3 comprises 13 residues. The ends were cut back, 4 bases at V and 1 base at J, with 8 bases in the middle. Germline V lookup: CDR1 SGHTA, CDR2 FQGNSA. CDR3 sequence reads: CASSWGHSYEQYF. The CDR3 bases are TGTGCCAGCAGCTGGGGCCATTCCTACGAGCAGTACTTC.

The J gene is TRBJ1-2, the V gene TRBV25-1; D gene ambiguous. This CDR3 region has 14 residues. Germline CDR1 is MGHDK and CDR2 is SYGVNS. Trimming shortened V by 4 bases and J by 4 bases, and 13 bases separated the two germline ends. The CDR3 protein is CASSAPEFRYGYTF. CDR3 in DNA: TGTGCCAGCAGTGCCCCGGAGTTTCGCTATGGCTACACCTTC.

This chain uses TRBV6-4 with TRBJ1-1; D gene unclear. The germline CDR1 and CDR2 sequences are MRHNA and SNTAGT. The CDR3 totals 13 residues. V was shortened by 6 bases and J by 1 base, with 9 bases between the two germline ends. This chain's CDR3 is CASRREENTEAFF. CDR3 in DNA: TGTGCCAGCAGAAGGGAGGAGAACACTGAAGCTTTCTTT.

This clone appeared a single time. The chain carries TRBV10-1 and TRBJ2-1; 8 bases are a match to TRBD2. This CDR3 has 16 residues. The germline gives CDR1 WNHNN, CDR2 SYGVQD (reference sequence). With V trimmed by 9 bases and J by 10 bases, 20 bases remained unmatched. The CDR3 coding sequence is TGCGCCAGACCACCGCGGGGGGTTGAGGAGGCGGCCGAGCAGTTCTTC. The encoded protein is CARPPRGVEEAAEQFF.

The chain uses TRBV9 and TRBJ1-2, with D unresolved. The germline CDR1 and CDR2 sequences are SGDLS and YYNGEE. The V end was cut by 0 bases, the J end by 5 bases, with 14 bases between. The CDR3 consists of 15 residues. The CDR3 DNA is TGTGCCAGCAGCGTAGGAATTGGAACAGCATATGGCTACACCTTC. This codes for CASSVGIGTAYGYTF.

This clone was detected once. V is TRBV7-9 and J is TRBJ2-2, with D possibly matching TRBD2 (5 bases). CDR1 is SEHNR and CDR2 is FQNEAQ in the germline V gene (reference sequence). The CDR3 is 13 amino acids. Trimming took off 4 bases at V and 6 bases at J, with 9 bases between the two ends. CDR3 sequence (DNA): TGTGCCAGCAGCTCGACTAATGCCGGGGAGCTGTTTTTT. This sequence encodes CASSSTNAGELFF.

The rearrangement uses TRBV19 and TRBJ1-2; D unresolved. From germline, CDR1 is LNHDA and CDR2 SQIVND (reference sequence). V was clipped by 6 bases and J by 7 bases, with 12 bases between them. The CDR3 has 12 amino acids. The CDR3 region has the DNA TGTGCCAGTAGCCCCCAAGAGGGTGGCTACACCTTC. Translation: CASSPQEGGYTF.

The chain has TRBV18 and TRBJ2-7; TRBD1 matches at 7 bases. The V and J ends lost 4 bases and 3 bases, in that order; junction bases with no gene match: 9. Germline V gives CDR1 KGHSH, CDR2 LQKENI. The CDR3 has 15 residues. The CDR3 DNA follows: TGTGCCAGCTCACAACTTCCGGGACAGAACTACGAGCAGTACTTC. It specifies CASSQLPGQNYEQYF.

This chain links TRBV9 with TRBJ2-3; TRBD1 aligns across 8 bases. Germline values: CDR1 SGDLS, CDR2 YYNGEE. Unmatched junction bases numbered 6, after V lost 9 bases and J lost 0 bases. The CDR3 sequence is 14 residues long. The CDR3 here is CAIRTGPSTDTQYF. The DNA of the CDR3 is TGTGCCATCAGGACAGGGCCTAGCACAGATACGCAGTATTTT.

The V and J genes are TRBV4-1 and TRBJ2-7; D is undetermined. CDR1 and CDR2 (germline): MGHRA, YSYEKL. V was cut by 3 bases and J by 0 bases, with 12 bases left in between. The CDR3 spans 15 residues. Here the CDR3 reads CASSHQTLSSYEQYF. As DNA, the CDR3 is TGCGCCAGCAGCCACCAAACTTTGAGCTCCTACGAGCAGTACTTC.

V is TRBV10-3 and J is TRBJ2-1; D remains ambiguous. Germline V lookup: CDR1 ENHRY, CDR2 SYGVKD. The CDR3 runs 13 residues. V dropped 0 bases and J dropped 6 bases, with 6 bases sitting between them. The CDR3 nucleotides are TGTGCCATCAGTGAGTCTCCGGGCAATGAGCAGTTCTTC. Translation gives CAISESPGNEQFF.

This chain connects TRBV3-1 (or the pseudogene TRBV3-2) to TRBJ2-3; 9 positions match TRBD2. Trimming cost V 1 base and J 4 bases; bases outside gene matches: 6. CDR3 length equals 16 residues. Germline loops: CDR1 LGHDT, CDR2 YNNKEL (reference sequence). The CDR3 protein is CASSQVLAGNPDTQYF. CDR3 bases: TGTGCCAGCAGCCAAGTTCTAGCGGGGAACCCAGATACGCAGTATTTT.

This chain joins TRBV4-2 and TRBJ2-1, with D possibly being TRBD2 (7 bases). The CDR3 has 14 residues. V was trimmed by 0 bases and J by 15 bases, leaving 18 bases between them. CDR1 is LGHNA and CDR2 is YNFKEQ in the germline V gene. CDR3 sequence reads: CASSQELGGGVRFF. CDR3 DNA sequence: TGTGCCAGCAGCCAAGAATTGGGGGGGGGCGTACGGTTCTTC.

The CDR3 reads CASSLVVGTGELFF. The CDR3 bases are TGTGCCAGCAGCTTAGTCGTCGGTACCGGGGAGCTGTTTTTT. The genes are TRBV7-9 and TRBJ2-2; D remains ambiguous. Germline V gives CDR1 SEHNR, CDR2 FQNEAQ (reference sequence). V lost 1 base to trimming and J lost 5 bases, with 8 bases between them. This CDR3 comprises 14 residues.

A few counts support this clone. V gene TRBV5-8 combines with J gene TRBJ1-1; D unresolved. CDR1 SGHTS and CDR2 YDEGEE come from the germline V gene. V lost 0 bases, J lost 1 base, and 10 bases lay in between. The CDR3 consists of 15 residues. The CDR3 coding sequence is TGTGCCAGCAGCTTGGGTTCGCGGGGGAACACTGAAGCTTTCTTT. It specifies CASSLGSRGNTEAFF.

This chain joins TRBV24-1 and TRBJ2-7; 7 positions match TRBD2. The CDR3 length is 15 residues. Germline trimming cut 2 bases from V and 4 bases from J; bases unmatched to any gene: 7. The germline CDR1 and CDR2 sequences are KGHDR and SFDVKD. The CDR3 region is CATSDSQTSKYEQYF. CDR3 DNA: TGTGCCACCAGTGATTCACAGACTAGCAAGTACGAGCAGTACTTC.

This chain joins TRBV10-3 and TRBJ2-3, with D maybe TRBD1 (6 bases). The V gene lost 3 bases and the J gene lost 5 bases, with 6 bases spanning the gap. This CDR3 has 12 amino acids. Germline V gives CDR1 ENHRY, CDR2 SYGVKD. The DNA for the CDR3 is TGTGCCATCAGTGACAGGGGAGATACGCAGTATTTT. Translation: CAISDRGDTQYF.

The rearrangement links TRBV29-1 to TRBJ1-2, with 12 bases that match TRBD1. The V gene end was trimmed by 4 bases and the J gene end by 7 bases; junction bases not matched to a gene: 10. The CDR3 loop spans 15 amino acids. The germline V gene has CDR1 SQVTM and CDR2 ANQGSEA. The CDR3 DNA is TGCAGCGTTGCTTCGCCGGGACAGGGGGCGGGTGGCTACACCTTC. Protein product: CSVASPGQGAGGYTF.

The gene calls are TRBV4-2 and TRBJ2-3, with TRBD1 matching 9 bases. This CDR3 has 16 amino acids. CDR1 LGHNA and CDR2 YNFKEQ come from the germline V gene. V dropped 3 bases and J dropped 6; count of bases not matched to a gene: 10. The CDR3 is CASSQSDRGDVDTQYF. Written as DNA, the CDR3 is TGTGCCAGCAGCCAGTCCGACAGGGGGGACGTGGATACGCAGTATTTT.

This rearrangement joins TRBV18 to TRBJ2-2, with D perhaps matching TRBD1 (5 bases). The CDR3 covers 15 residues. CDR1 is KGHSH and CDR2 is LQKENI in the germline V gene. Trimming took off 1 base at V and 6 bases at J, with 12 bases between the two ends. CDR3: CASSPQKTGPGELFF. The CDR3 nucleotides are TGTGCCAGCTCACCACAGAAAACAGGTCCCGGGGAGCTGTTTTTT.

The chain combines TRBV28 with TRBJ2-1; possible D gene TRBD1, 6 bases. The CDR3 sequence is 15 residues long. Germline V lookup: CDR1 MDHEN, CDR2 SYDVKM. Trimming removed 2 bases from V and 2 bases from J, with 10 bases in between. The CDR3 sequence: CASSLRSGAYNEQFF. CDR3 DNA: TGTGCCAGCAGTTTAAGGTCAGGGGCCTACAATGAGCAGTTCTTC. Using reference TRBV28 and TRBJ2-1 for the parts outside the CDR3, the full variable domain is DVKVTQSSRYLVKRTGEKVFLECVQDMDHENMFWYRQDPGLGLRLIYFSYDVKMKEKGDIPEGYSVSREKKERFSLILESASTNQTSMYLCASSLRSGAYNEQFFGPGTRLTVL.

The chain employs TRBV19 and TRBJ1-5; D perhaps matches TRBD1 (5 bases). The CDR3 sequence is 15 residues long. CDR1 LNHDA and CDR2 SQIVND come from the germline V gene (reference sequence). The V gene lost 7 bases and the J gene lost 2 bases, with 15 bases spanning the gap. The CDR3 nucleotides are TGTGCCAGTAATTTGCGGGGCAGCGGCAATCAGCCCCAGCATTTT. Encoded protein: CASNLRGSGNQPQHF. Filled out from reference TRBV19 and TRBJ1-5, the complete variable domain reads DGGITQSPKYLFRKEGQNVTLSCEQNLNHDAMYWYRQDPGQGLRLIYYSQIVNDFQKGDIAEGYSVSREKKESFPLTVTSAQKNPTAFYLCASNLRGSGNQPQHFGDGTRLSIL.